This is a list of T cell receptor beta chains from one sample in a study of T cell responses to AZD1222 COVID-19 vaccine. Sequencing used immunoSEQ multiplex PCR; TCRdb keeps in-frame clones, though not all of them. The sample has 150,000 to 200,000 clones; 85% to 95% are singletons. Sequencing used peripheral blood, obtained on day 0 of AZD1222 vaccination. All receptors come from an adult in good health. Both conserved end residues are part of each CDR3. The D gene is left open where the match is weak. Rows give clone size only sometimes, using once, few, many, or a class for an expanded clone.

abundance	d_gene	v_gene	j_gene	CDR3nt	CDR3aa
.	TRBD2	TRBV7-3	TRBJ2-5	TGTGCCAGCAGCCCCACCGGGACTAGGAAGGAGACCCAGTACTTC	CASSPTGTRKETQYF
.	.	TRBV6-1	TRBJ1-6	TGTGCCAGCAGTGAGAACCCGGGTCAGGTGTCACCCCTCCACTTT	CASSENPGQVSPLHF
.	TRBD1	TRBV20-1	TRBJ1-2	TGCAGCCCGACAGGGGACTATGGCTACACCTTC	CSPTGDYGYTF
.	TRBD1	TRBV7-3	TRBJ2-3	TGTGCCAGCAGCTTATCGGGACAGGGGCCGCTAGATACGCAGTATTTT	CASSLSGQGPLDTQYF
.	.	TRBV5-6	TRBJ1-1	TGTGCCAGCAGCTTGTGGCAGATATTCACTGAAGCTTTCTTT	CASSLWQIFTEAFF
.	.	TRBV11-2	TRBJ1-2	TGTGCCAGCAGTTCCTCAAGGCTGAACTATGGCTACACCTTC	CASSSSRLNYGYTF
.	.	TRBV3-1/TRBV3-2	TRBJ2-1	TGTGCCAGCAGCCAAACCAGGGGCAATGAGCAGTTCTTC	CASSQTRGNEQFF
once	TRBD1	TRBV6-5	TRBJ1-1	TGTGCCAGCAGTAAAACAGGGGCGGAAGCTTTCTTT	CASSKTGAEAFF
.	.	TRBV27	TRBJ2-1	TGTGCCAGCAGTTTATCAGCGGACCTTTCCTACAATGAGCAGTTCTTC	CASSLSADLSYNEQFF
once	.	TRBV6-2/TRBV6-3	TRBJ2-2	TGTGCCAGCAGTTATGTAGAATATCCCCTAAGCCCGAACACCGGGGAGCTGTTTTTT	CASSYVEYPLSPNTGELFF
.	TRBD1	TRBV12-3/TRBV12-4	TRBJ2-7	TGTGCCAGCAGACAGGGGGCAGGAGAGCAGTACTTC	CASRQGAGEQYF
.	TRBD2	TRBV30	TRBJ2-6	TGTGCCTGGAGTGTAGGGAGGGCTGGGGCCAACGTCCTGACTTTC	CAWSVGRAGANVLTF
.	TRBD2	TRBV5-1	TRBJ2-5	TGCGCCAGCAGCTCTTCTGGGGGGGAAGAGACCCAGTACTTC	CASSSSGGEETQYF
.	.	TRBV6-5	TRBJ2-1	TGTGCCAGCAGCCGAGGATGGGGAGATTACAATGAGCAGTTCTTC	CASSRGWGDYNEQFF
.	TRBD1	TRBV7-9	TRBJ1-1	TGTGCCAGCAGCCCCACACAGGGGGACGGAACTGAAGCTTTCTTT	CASSPTQGDGTEAFF
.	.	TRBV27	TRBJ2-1	TGTGCCAGCAGTCCAAGGGTAGGTGAGCAGTTCTTC	CASSPRVGEQFF